Below are 21 T cell receptor beta chains sequenced from a single sample in a study of Tregs in tolerant kidney transplant recipients. The method was immunoSEQ multiplex PCR; TCRdb's version includes in-frame clones alone and lacks a portion of them. The data show about 18,000 clones, roughly four fifths seen once. The sequenced sample consisted of Tregs from blood. All receptors come from a human donor in good health.

This sequence joins TRBV6-6 and TRBJ2-3; TRBD1 matches 9 bases. The V and J ends lost 6 bases and 6 bases, in that order; junction bases with no gene match: 7. Germline V gene lookup returns CDR1 MNHNY and CDR2 SVGAGI (reference sequence). The CDR3 extends over 14 amino acids. The CDR3 loop reads CASSHRGHRDTQYF. The CDR3 region has the DNA TGTGCCAGCAGCCACAGGGGGCATCGGGATACGCAGTATTTT.

V and J are TRBV30 and TRBJ1-4, with TRBD1 matching over 8 bases. Trimming removed 5 bases from V and 7 bases from J; junction bases left unmatched: 3. The CDR3 covers 12 residues. In germline, CDR1 is GTSNPN, CDR2 SVGIG (reference sequence). CDR3: CAWDRGSEKLFF. The CDR3 DNA sequence: TGTGCCTGGGACAGGGGCAGTGAAAAACTGTTTTTT.

The rearrangement joins TRBV19 to TRBJ1-6; 8 nucleotides align to TRBD1. This CDR3 is built from 13 residues. Germline CDR1 and CDR2: LNHDA and SQIVND (reference sequence). The junction had 4 bases not matched to a gene; V was cut back by 8 bases and J by 7 bases. CDR3 DNA sequence: TGTGCCAGTTCCGGGACAGGAAATTCACCCCTCCACTTT. It yields the protein CASSGTGNSPLHF.

This rearrangement joins TRBV4-2 to TRBJ1-4; 8 bases fit TRBD1. V gave up 0 bases and J gave up 11 bases; unmatched junction bases: 11. CDR3 size: 16 residues. Germline V gene lookup returns CDR1 LGHNA and CDR2 YNFKEQ. The CDR3 DNA reads TGTGCCAGCAGCCAAGATCCGGACAGGGAGGGTGGGAAACTGTTTTTT. As protein: CASSQDPDREGGKLFF.

This clone was detected only a few times. The chain uses TRBV6-6 and TRBJ1-4, with TRBD1 as a possible D gene (5 bases). CDR3 length equals 15 residues. Germline-derived CDR1 and CDR2 are MNHNY and SVGAGI (reference sequence). V shed 6 bases and J shed 7 bases, with 18 bases lying between them. The CDR3 protein is CASSQQGTWSEKLFF. The CDR3, as DNA: TGTGCCAGCAGCCAACAAGGGACCTGGAGTGAAAAACTGTTTTTT.

The chain recombines TRBV27 with TRBJ1-5; possibly TRBD1 for D (5 bases). Germline V gene sequence: CDR1 MNHEY, CDR2 SMNVEV (reference sequence). The germline V and J ends were trimmed by 5 bases and 6 bases, with 11 bases remaining between them. This CDR3 region has 13 residues. The CDR3 sequence: CASSVGRGQPQHF. The CDR3, as DNA: TGTGCCAGCAGTGTGGGGCGGGGTCAGCCCCAGCATTTT.

This clone was detected only a few times. The chain combines TRBV7-9 with TRBJ1-1; maybe TRBD1 (5 bases). CDR1 and CDR2 from the germline V gene are SEHNR and FQNEAQ (reference sequence). Trimming took off 7 bases at V and 4 bases at J, with 10 bases between the two ends. This CDR3 comprises 12 residues. The CDR3 is CASTLRGTEAFF. For the CDR3, the DNA is TGTGCCAGCACCCTAAGGGGCACTGAAGCTTTCTTT.

The CDR3 here is CASSLRVSAEQFF. CDR3 DNA: TGTGCCAGCAGCTTAAGGGTCTCGGCGGAGCAGTTCTTC. The V gene is TRBV7-6, the J gene TRBJ2-1; D ambiguous. CDR1 and CDR2 from the germline V gene are SGHVS and FNYEAQ. This CDR3 is 13 amino acids long. V was clipped by 2 bases and J by 10 bases, with 12 bases between them.

The V and J genes are TRBV19 and TRBJ2-1; 9 bases are a match to TRBD2. The ends lost 6 bases at V and 4 bases at J; junction bases unmatched: 7. The CDR3 is 15 amino acids. Germline CDR1 is LNHDA and CDR2 is SQIVND (reference sequence). CDR3 sequence reads: CASSSGGLAYNEQFF. For the CDR3, the DNA is TGTGCCAGTAGCTCCGGAGGACTAGCGTACAATGAGCAGTTCTTC.

The chain links TRBV4-1 to TRBJ1-2; 12 positions match TRBD1. CDR1 MGHRA and CDR2 YSYEKL come from the germline V gene. V trimming: 2 bases; J trimming: 6 bases; junction bases outside the gene matches: 7. The CDR3 has 16 residues. CDR3 residues: CASSQYPGQGADGYTF. Written as DNA, the CDR3 is TGCGCCAGCAGCCAATACCCGGGACAGGGGGCGGATGGCTACACCTTC.

This chain joins TRBV6-5 and TRBJ2-3; a weak D match, TRBD1 (6 bases). The CDR3 runs 14 residues. Germline values: CDR1 MNHEY, CDR2 SVGAGI. Trimming removed 5 bases at V and 2 bases at J, with 11 bases between. CDR3 DNA: TGTGCCAGCAGTCCAGGGGTCAACACAGATACGCAGTATTTT. Its protein product is CASSPGVNTDTQYF.

In regard to this clone: One end of the junction fails to match germline, which may point to a read error. The chain carries TRBV7-2 and TRBJ2-3; D is unclear. Per germline, CDR1 SGHTA and CDR2 FQGNSA. The CDR3 runs 13 residues. DNA for the CDR3: TGTGCCAGCAGCCCGACCCCTGAAGGCGCGCCTCTTTTT. Residues: CASSPTPEGAPLF.

The CDR3 DNA is TGTGCCAGCAGCGTGCGGGCCCGCACAGATACGCAGTATTTT. Protein product: CASSVRARTDTQYF. The V call is TRBV9, the J call TRBJ2-3, with D perhaps matching TRBD2 (5 bases). Per germline, CDR1 SGDLS and CDR2 YYNGEE. The CDR3 length is 14 residues. Trimming removed 2 bases from V and 1 base from J, with 8 bases in between.

The count of this clone is one. V and J are TRBV11-1 and TRBJ2-3; no reliable D call. CDR3 length equals 14 residues. The V and J ends lost 4 bases and 1 base respectively, with 9 bases between them. The germline CDR1 and CDR2 sequences are SGHAT and FQDESV (reference sequence). The CDR3 region has the DNA TGTGCCAGCAGCTCCAGTCGGGGCACAGATACGCAGTATTTT. Amino acids: CASSSSRGTDTQYF.

This chain links TRBV7-2 with TRBJ1-2; D is possibly TRBD1 (5 bases). The CDR3 totals 12 residues. The V end lost 1 base, the J end lost 8 bases, and 8 bases lay between the germline ends. Germline V gives CDR1 SGHTA, CDR2 FQGNSA. CDR3 nucleotide sequence: TGTGCCAGCAGCTTAGAGGGGTGGGGCTACACCTTC. As protein: CASSLEGWGYTF.

The V and J genes are TRBV7-2 and TRBJ2-1; 7 bases fit TRBD2. J lost 2 bases, V lost 2 bases, and 6 bases had no gene match. The CDR3 loop spans 16 amino acids. Germline V lookup: CDR1 SGHTA, CDR2 FQGNSA. This CDR3 reads CASSLNGRGAYNEQFF. CDR3 in DNA: TGTGCCAGCAGCTTAAACGGACGGGGGGCCTACAATGAGCAGTTCTTC.

The chain employs TRBV6-1 and TRBJ1-5; D gene uncertain. The CDR3 loop spans 15 amino acids. Per the germline V gene, CDR1 is MNHNS and CDR2 is SASEGT. V was clipped by 7 bases and J by 0 bases, with 13 bases between them. This CDR3 reads CASTTDPLSNQPQHF. The CDR3 DNA sequence: TGTGCCAGCACTACGGACCCACTTAGCAATCAGCCCCAGCATTTT.

The CDR3 nucleotides read TGCAGTGCTAGTAACAATGAGCAGTTCTTC. It specifies CSASNNEQFF. The V and J genes are TRBV20-1 and TRBJ2-1, with D hard to call. The V and J ends lost 3 bases and 5 bases respectively, with 2 bases between them. The CDR3 extends over 10 amino acids. Germline V gene data show CDR1 as DFQATT and CDR2 as SNEGSKA (reference sequence).

The chain has TRBV30 and TRBJ1-5, with 11 nucleotides matching TRBD1. V shed 2 bases and J 5 bases; nucleotides not matched to a gene: 8. CDR1 GTSNPN and CDR2 SVGIG come from the germline V gene (reference sequence). The CDR3 covers 16 residues. CDR3 sequence (DNA): TGTGCCTGGAGTAACCCTCCGGGACAGGGGGATCAGCCCCAGCATTTT. Protein sequence: CAWSNPPGQGDQPQHF.

V gene TRBV18 combines with J gene TRBJ2-2; the D is unclear. The CDR3 has 13 amino acids. Germline CDR1 is KGHSH and CDR2 is LQKENI. V dropped 5 bases and J dropped 7 bases, with 11 bases sitting between them. CDR3 nucleotide sequence: TGTGCCAGCTCAGCCACGGATGGCGGGGAGCTGTTTTTT. Translation: CASSATDGGELFF. Filled out from reference TRBV18 and TRBJ2-2, the complete variable domain reads NAGVMQNPRHLVRRRGQEARLRCSPMKGHSHVYWYRQLPEEGLKFMVYLQKENIIDESGMPKERFSAEFPKEGPSILRIQQVVRGDSAAYFCASSATDGGELFFGEGSRLTVL.

This chain uses TRBV2 with TRBJ2-2, with D unresolved. The CDR3 contains 12 residues. From germline, CDR1 is SNHLY and CDR2 FYNNEI. The V end was cut by 2 bases, the J end by 7 bases, with 5 bases between. The CDR3, as DNA: TGTGCCAGCAGTGAACGTAACGGGGAGCTGTTTTTT. Its protein product is CASSERNGELFF.